This T cell receptor (beta chain) was sequenced for a study of cytomegalovirus exposure and HLA in healthy donors. General study results and limits: Analyzed later, most CMV-associated TCR beta chains appeared HLA-restricted. Association of a missense DCLRE1C variant with TCR beta V- and J-gene trimming was reported in a later analysis.

This clone has more than one count but fewer than ten. No antigen is known for it. PCR was performed using 60 Vbeta and 13 Jbeta primers. Data came from immunoSEQ multiplex PCR; TCRdb stores just in-frame clones and leaves some out. Of 100,000 to 150,000 clones listed, around 78% were seen once; the top ten hold about 4.5%. The clonotype originates from a man between 60 and 75 years old in good health and CMV-seropositive. The sequenced sample was PBMCs.

The CDR3 reads CASSQPGQGTDTQYF. The CDR3 nucleotides are TGCGCCAGCAGCCAACCGGGACAGGGCACAGATACGCAGTATTTT. The chain combines TRBV4-1 with TRBJ2-3, with TRBD1 matching over 8 bases. CDR1 is MGHRA and CDR2 is YSYEKL in the germline V gene. The CDR3 has 15 residues. After removal of 2 bases from V and 1 base from J, the junction contained 2 bases not matched to a gene.